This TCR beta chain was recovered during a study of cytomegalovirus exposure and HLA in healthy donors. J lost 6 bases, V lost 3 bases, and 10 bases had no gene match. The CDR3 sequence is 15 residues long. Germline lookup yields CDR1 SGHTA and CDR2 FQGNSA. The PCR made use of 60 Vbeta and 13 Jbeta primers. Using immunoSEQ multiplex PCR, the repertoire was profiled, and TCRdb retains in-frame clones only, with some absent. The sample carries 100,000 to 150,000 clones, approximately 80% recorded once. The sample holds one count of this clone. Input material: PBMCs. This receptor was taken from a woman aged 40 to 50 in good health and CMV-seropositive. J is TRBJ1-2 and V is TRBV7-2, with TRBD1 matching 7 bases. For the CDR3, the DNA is TGTGCCAGCAGCTTCCTAGGGGGCGTATTGAATGGCTACACCTTC. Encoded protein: CASSFLGGVLNGYTF.